This T cell receptor beta chain emerged from a study of blood T cell repertoires in COVID-19. Turning to the study itself: Sources were T cells, B-cell-depleted T cells, or PBMCs; the material itself was cDNA or gDNA.

In the source study's methods: By means of reference gene primer amplification, nucleated cell counts were estimated. This table comes from immunoSEQ multiplex PCR, and its TCRdb copy is limited to in-frame clones, with some not included. D and trimming come from the DNA, and the V and J calls and clone size come from that table. The data hold 150,000 to 200,000 clones, with 85% to 95% observed a single time. This CDR3 region has 15 residues. Germline V gene sequence: CDR1 SGHAT, CDR2 FQNNGV. V gave up 4 bases and J gave up 4 bases; unmatched junction bases: 7. This receptor was identified in a woman in her forties or fifties with acute or convalescent COVID-19. The sequenced material came from peripheral blood. The chain employs TRBV11-2 and TRBJ1-1; TRBD1 matches at 9 bases. CDR3 amino acids: CASSYGQGLVTEAFF. In nucleotides, the CDR3 is TGTGCCAGCAGCTATGGACAGGGGTTGGTCACTGAAGCTTTCTTT.